The 22 T cell receptor beta chains below all came from one sample that was sequenced in a study of OX40 agonist ivuxolimab in advanced cancers. TCRdb keeps only in-frame clones here, not all; method: immunoSEQ multiplex PCR. The sample consists of more than 45,000 clones, approximately 81% of them appearing once. This material consisted of CD4+ or CD8+ T cells sorted from blood, taken in a trial of the OX40 agonist ivuxolimab. The origin of the receptors is an adult with an advanced solid tumor such as melanoma, head and neck, liver or kidney cancer.

This sequence joins TRBV4-2 and TRBJ2-1; TRBD2 matches at 9 bases. The germline CDR1 and CDR2 sequences are LGHNA and YNFKEQ. The CDR3 has 18 residues. J gave up 0 bases and V 0 bases, and 6 bases lay outside the gene matches. Here the CDR3 reads CASSQEVSSGASYNEQFF. CDR3 in DNA: TGTGCCAGCAGCCAAGAGGTCTCTAGCGGGGCCTCCTACAATGAGCAGTTCTTC.

The chain uses TRBV6-5 and TRBJ2-7, with D hard to call. The CDR3 runs 12 residues. V lost 6 bases to trimming and J lost 7 bases, with 13 bases between them. The germline V gene has CDR1 MNHEY and CDR2 SVGAGI. CDR3 residues: CASRGPIREQYF. CDR3 in DNA: TGTGCCAGCAGAGGACCCATTCGGGAGCAGTACTTC.

V is TRBV6-5 and J is TRBJ1-1; no clear D gene. The germline V and J ends were trimmed by 5 bases and 8 bases, with 9 bases remaining between them. Looked up from germline, CDR1 is MNHEY and CDR2 is SVGAGI. This CDR3 is 11 amino acids long. The CDR3: CASSTLREAFF. DNA for the CDR3: TGTGCCAGCAGTACGCTCAGGGAAGCTTTCTTT.

The chain recombines TRBV15 with TRBJ2-2; D may be TRBD1 or TRBD2 (5 bases each). The CDR3 extends over 15 amino acids. Germline V gene data show CDR1 as LNHNV and CDR2 as YYDKDF (reference sequence). Trimming shortened V by 6 bases and J by 2 bases, and 13 bases separated the two germline ends. The CDR3 sequence is CATSPGGINTGELFF. For the CDR3, the DNA is TGTGCCACCAGTCCTGGGGGAATTAACACCGGGGAGCTGTTTTTT.

The chain carries TRBV28 and TRBJ2-7; tentatively, D is TRBD1 (6 bases). Germline lookup yields CDR1 MDHEN and CDR2 SYDVKM. The CDR3 has 14 amino acids. V was pared by 2 bases and J by 1 base, with 9 bases between. CDR3 amino acids: CASSLGQHSYEQYF. The CDR3 DNA reads as TGTGCCAGCAGTTTAGGACAGCATTCCTACGAGCAGTACTTC.

This chain connects TRBV7-9 to TRBJ2-3, with D tentatively TRBD2 (5 bases). Germline values: CDR1 SEHNR, CDR2 FQNEAQ (reference sequence). Trimming took off 5 bases at V and 4 bases at J, with 10 bases between the two ends. CDR3 length equals 13 residues. The CDR3 sequence is CASSPSGADTQYF. CDR3 coding DNA: TGTGCCAGCAGCCCCAGCGGCGCAGATACGCAGTATTTT.

This sequence joins TRBV19 and TRBJ2-3; no reliable D call. This CDR3 comprises 15 residues. From germline, CDR1 is LNHDA and CDR2 SQIVND (reference sequence). The V end was cut by 6 bases, the J end by 1 base, with 14 bases between. This chain's CDR3 is CASRPESVRTDTQYF. DNA of the CDR3: TGTGCCAGTAGACCCGAAAGTGTTCGCACAGATACGCAGTATTTT.

There are a few counts of this clone. The V gene is TRBV27, the J gene TRBJ1-1; no clear D gene. This CDR3 contains 15 residues. CDR1 and CDR2 from the germline V gene are MNHEY and SMNVEV (reference sequence). Trimming cost V 5 bases and J 1 base, with 14 bases left between them. The CDR3 DNA sequence: TGTGCCAGCAGTCTGGACCGGCCGGGGAACACTGAAGCTTTCTTT. Translating gives CASSLDRPGNTEAFF.

The chain employs TRBV27 and TRBJ1-1; D remains unclear. The V gene lost 6 bases and the J gene lost 2 bases, with 10 bases spanning the gap. There are 13 residues in the CDR3. The germline gives CDR1 MNHEY, CDR2 SMNVEV (reference sequence). CDR3 in DNA: TGTGCCAGCAGGCGGGCAAAAAACACTGAAGCTTTCTTT. Translated, it gives CASRRAKNTEAFF.

V gene TRBV6-5 combines with J gene TRBJ2-7; TRBD1 agrees at 11 bases. Germline CDR1 MNHEY, CDR2 SVGAGI. V trimming: 4 bases; J trimming: 3 bases; junction bases outside the gene matches: 2. The CDR3 runs 14 residues. The DNA of the CDR3 is TGTGCCAGCAGTTCCGGGACAGGGGGCTACGAGCAGTACTTC. This codes for CASSSGTGGYEQYF.

This sequence joins TRBV5-4 and TRBJ1-2, with 10 bases that match TRBD1. The V segment lost 2 bases and the J segment 8 bases; nucleotides outside the gene matches: 9. Germline V gene data show CDR1 as SGHNT and CDR2 as YYREEE (reference sequence). The length of the CDR3 is 15 residues. CDR3 nucleotides: TGTGCCAGCAGCTTAAGACAGGGGGCATTAGGAGGCTACACCTTC. Amino acid sequence: CASSLRQGALGGYTF. The full variable domain, rest sourced from reference TRBV5-4 and TRBJ1-2, is ETGVTQSPTHLIKTRGQQVTLRCSSQSGHNTVSWYQQALGQGPQFIFQYYREEENGRGNFPPRFSGLQFPNYSSELNVNALELDDSALYLCASSLRQGALGGYTFGSGTRLTVV.

The V and J genes are TRBV5-1 and TRBJ2-2; D is unclear. Germline CDR1 reads SGHRS; CDR2 reads YFSETQ. This CDR3 is 17 amino acids long. Trimming cost V 0 bases and J 1 base, with 13 bases left between them. CDR3 nucleotide sequence: TGCGCCAGCAGCTTGGAGAGTTTGTTTAGGAACACCGGGGAGCTGTTTTTT. It encodes CASSLESLFRNTGELFF.

The chain has TRBV5-4 and TRBJ1-2, with D unresolved. Between the trimmed V and J ends, which lost 2 bases and 4 bases, there was a span of 9 bases. In germline, CDR1 is SGHNT, CDR2 YYREEE (reference sequence). The CDR3 is 13 amino acids. The CDR3 loop is CASSLLNPYGYTF. The CDR3 coding sequence is TGTGCCAGCAGCTTACTCAATCCCTATGGCTACACCTTC.

The CDR3 loop reads CASSQGPDRRETQYF. DNA for the CDR3: TGTGCCAGCAGCCAAGGGCCTGACAGGCGGGAGACCCAGTACTTC. The V and J genes are TRBV4-2 and TRBJ2-5, with D perhaps matching TRBD1 (6 bases). This CDR3 contains 15 residues. V lost 1 base to trimming and J lost 5 bases, with 14 bases between them. Germline values: CDR1 LGHNA, CDR2 YNFKEQ.

The V call is TRBV15, the J call TRBJ2-5; 9 bases fit TRBD2. The CDR3 runs to 18 residues. V dropped 0 bases and J dropped 4; count of bases not matched to a gene: 12. Germline-derived CDR1 and CDR2 are LNHNV and YYDKDF (reference sequence). The CDR3: CATSRDTRAGGRGETQYF. The CDR3 region has the DNA TGTGCCACCAGCAGAGATACCAGAGCGGGAGGCCGGGGAGAGACCCAGTACTTC. Supplemented by reference TRBV15 and TRBJ2-5, the full variable domain reads DAMVIQNPRYQVTQFGKPVTLSCSQTLNHNVMYWYQQKSSQAPKLLFHYYDKDFNNEADTPDNFQSRRPNTSFCFLDIRSPGLGDTAMYLCATSRDTRAGGRGETQYFGPGTRLLVL.

This clone appeared once. The chain uses TRBV5-1 and TRBJ1-3; tentative D call: TRBD1 (6 bases). Trimming took off 2 bases at V and 2 bases at J, with 14 bases between the two ends. Per the germline V gene, CDR1 is SGHRS and CDR2 is YFSETQ. This CDR3 has 16 residues. CDR3: CASSLQGAVTGNTIYF. Written as DNA, the CDR3 is TGCGCCAGCAGCTTACAGGGCGCGGTTACTGGAAACACCATATATTTT.

The V call is TRBV30, the J call TRBJ1-3; 8 bases line up with TRBD1. The CDR3 spans 17 residues. The trim removed 0 bases at V and 3 bases at J, leaving 10 bases unmatched. Germline values: CDR1 GTSNPN, CDR2 SVGIG (reference sequence). The CDR3 nucleotides read TGTGCCTGGAGTGTGGACAGGGCCTCTCTGGGTGGAAACACCATATATTTT. Translated: CAWSVDRASLGGNTIYF. The variable domain in full, completed from reference TRBV30 and TRBJ1-3, reads SQTIHQWPATLVQPVGSPLSLECTVEGTSNPNLYWYRQAAGRGLQLLFYSVGIGQISSEVPQNLSASRPQDRQFILSSKKLLLSDSGFYLCAWSVDRASLGGNTIYFGEGSWLTVV.

J is TRBJ2-7 and V is TRBV7-2; 7 bases agree with TRBD2. This CDR3 comprises 14 residues. Germline trimming cut 3 bases from V and 3 bases from J; bases unmatched to any gene: 5. Germline loops: CDR1 SGHTA, CDR2 FQGNSA. The CDR3 loop reads CASSFPSGDYEQYF. Here the CDR3 DNA reads TGTGCCAGCAGCTTTCCCAGCGGGGACTACGAGCAGTACTTC.

The rearrangement joins TRBV7-2 to TRBJ1-5; no reliable D call. The CDR3 has 18 residues. Germline assignment: CDR1 SGHTA and CDR2 FQGNSA. Trimming removed 2 bases from V and 3 bases from J, with 20 bases in between. The CDR3 loop is CASSLSFRTDVINQPQHF. In nucleotides, the CDR3 is TGTGCCAGCAGCTTAAGTTTTAGGACGGACGTTATCAATCAGCCCCAGCATTTT.

V is TRBV5-8 and J is TRBJ1-4, with unresolved D. Germline-derived CDR1 and CDR2 are SGHTS and YDEGEE. The CDR3 extends over 14 amino acids. V lost 2 bases and J lost 0, with 5 bases in between. The CDR3 DNA reads as TGTGCCAGCAGCTTACATACAACTAATGAAAAACTGTTTTTT. This encodes CASSLHTTNEKLFF.

The chain joins TRBV7-2 to TRBJ2-1; D is unresolved. The germline V gene encodes CDR1 SGHTA and CDR2 FQGNSA. V lost 6 bases and J 6 bases, leaving 15 bases between the germline ends. This CDR3 is 14 amino acids long. The CDR3 is CASSPSRSRNEQFF. The CDR3 nucleotides read TGTGCCAGCAGTCCGTCCCGGAGCCGCAATGAGCAGTTCTTC.

The V gene is TRBV6-4, the J gene TRBJ2-1, with 7 bases identical to TRBD2. V dropped 3 bases and J dropped 14; count of bases not matched to a gene: 4. CDR1 and CDR2 (germline): MRHNA, SNTAGT. The CDR3 is 11 amino acids. CDR3 loop: CASSEGGRKFF. The CDR3 nucleotides are TGTGCCAGCAGTGAAGGCGGGAGAAAGTTCTTC.